These 28 T cell receptor beta chains were all obtained from the same sample, sequenced in a study of blood T cell repertoires in COVID-19. Sequencing was performed with immunoSEQ multiplex PCR; in TCRdb, only in-frame clones are kept and a portion is missing. Seen here are 120,000 to 150,000 clones, more than 75% observed once, and the top ten hold 2.6%. Sequences were obtained from peripheral blood. These receptors were collected from a human donor with acute or convalescent COVID-19. The donor label of this sample is uncertain.

V usage is TRBV19 and J usage is TRBJ1-2, with 9 bases lining up with TRBD1. This CDR3 is 13 amino acids long. From germline, CDR1 is LNHDA and CDR2 SQIVND (reference sequence). With V trimmed by 7 bases and J by 6 bases, 6 bases remained unmatched. CDR3 DNA: TGTGCCAGTACACAACGGACAGGGGATGGCTACACCTTC. Translated: CASTQRTGDGYTF.

This sequence joins TRBV27 and TRBJ2-7; 8 bases are a match to TRBD2. V dropped 6 bases and J dropped 1; count of bases not matched to a gene: 11. In germline, CDR1 is MNHEY, CDR2 SMNVEV (reference sequence). The CDR3 spans 16 residues. The CDR3 is CASSTLSGAPSYEQYF. CDR3 DNA sequence: TGTGCCAGCAGCACTCTTAGCGGGGCGCCGTCCTACGAGCAGTACTTC.

This clone has only one observation. V is TRBV24-1 and J is TRBJ1-1; tentatively, D is TRBD1 (5 bases). Trimming cost V 7 bases and J 8 bases, with 13 bases left between them. The CDR3 has 12 residues. Per the germline V gene, CDR1 is KGHDR and CDR2 is SFDVKD. CDR3 nucleotides: TGTGCCACCAGGGACCCGAAGGGGGAAGCTTTCTTT. This codes for CATRDPKGEAFF.

This clone appeared once. The chain is built from TRBV5-1 and TRBJ1-2; D is possibly TRBD1 (5 bases). The germline gives CDR1 SGHRS, CDR2 YFSETQ. V lost 0 bases and J lost 5, with 14 bases in between. The CDR3 extends over 15 amino acids. CDR3 region: CASSLEPGMGYGYTF. CDR3 in DNA: TGCGCCAGCAGCTTGGAGCCAGGGATGGGGTATGGCTACACCTTC.

The chain carries TRBV9 and TRBJ2-7; maybe TRBD1 (5 bases). The ends were cut back, 3 bases at V and 5 bases at J, with 12 bases in the middle. CDR1 and CDR2 (germline): SGDLS, YYNGEE. This CDR3 has 13 residues. CDR3 region: CASSARQGHEQYF. The DNA of the CDR3 is TGTGCCAGCAGCGCCCGCCAGGGCCACGAGCAGTACTTC.

The rearrangement links TRBV7-9 to TRBJ2-3; no definite D call. From germline, CDR1 is SEHNR and CDR2 FQNEAQ (reference sequence). The CDR3 is 12 amino acids. V lost 3 bases, J lost 7 bases, and 8 bases lay in between. This CDR3 reads CASSFESNTQYF. The CDR3 coding sequence is TGTGCCAGCAGCTTTGAGTCGAATACGCAGTATTTT.

The gene calls are TRBV6-5 and TRBJ1-1, with D possibly being TRBD1 (6 bases). CDR1 and CDR2 (germline): MNHEY, SVGAGI. CDR3 length: 14 residues. The V end was cut by 6 bases, the J end by 6 bases, with 17 bases between. The chain's CDR3 is CASRGTRQASEAFF. In DNA form, the CDR3 reads TGTGCCAGCAGGGGAACGCGACAGGCTTCTGAAGCTTTCTTT.

The chain uses TRBV2 and TRBJ2-5; 10 bases map to TRBD1. CDR1 is SNHLY and CDR2 is FYNNEI in the germline V gene. This CDR3 region has 14 residues. V lost 6 bases to trimming and J lost 4 bases; unmatched junction nucleotides: 5. This CDR3 is CASRAGTGVETQYF. The CDR3 region has the DNA TGTGCCAGCAGGGCCGGGACAGGGGTAGAGACCCAGTACTTC.

This chain links TRBV18 with TRBJ1-3; D call uncertain. V lost 6 bases to trimming and J lost 0 bases, with 15 bases between them. CDR3 length: 16 residues. The germline gives CDR1 KGHSH, CDR2 LQKENI. CDR3 in amino acids: CASSHTGGDSGNTIYF. DNA of the CDR3: TGTGCCAGCTCTCATACGGGAGGCGACTCTGGAAACACCATATATTTT.

This clone showed up just once. The V gene is TRBV14, the J gene TRBJ2-7; D unresolved. The CDR3 is made up of 14 amino acids. The germline V gene encodes CDR1 SGHDN and CDR2 FVKESK. Trimming took off 1 base at V and 6 bases at J, with 13 bases between the two ends. DNA of the CDR3: TGTGCCAGCAGCCAAGGGTCCATCCCTATCGAGCAGTACTTC. It encodes CASSQGSIPIEQYF.

A single count supports this clone. V usage is TRBV2 and J usage is TRBJ2-3; 9 bases match TRBD2. The V segment lost 6 bases and the J segment 1 base; nucleotides outside the gene matches: 5. CDR3 length: 15 residues. Germline CDR1 SNHLY, CDR2 FYNNEI. CDR3: CASRVAGVGTDTQYF. CDR3 coding DNA: TGTGCCAGCAGAGTAGCGGGAGTGGGCACAGATACGCAGTATTTT. Drawing the rest from reference TRBV2 and TRBJ2-3, the complete variable domain is EPEVTQTPSHQVTQMGQEVILRCVPISNHLYFYWYRQILGQKVEFLVSFYNNEISEKSEIFDDQFSVERPDGSNFTLKIRSTKLEDSAMYFCASRVAGVGTDTQYFGPGTRLTVL.

V usage is TRBV19 and J usage is TRBJ2-5, with TRBD1 identical over 8 bases. J lost 3 bases, V lost 3 bases, and 6 bases had no gene match. This CDR3 is 15 amino acids long. Germline V gene lookup returns CDR1 LNHDA and CDR2 SQIVND (reference sequence). DNA of the CDR3: TGTGCCAGTAGTATCCTCAGGGGGCGGGAAGAGACCCAGTACTTC. It encodes CASSILRGREETQYF.

The rearrangement links TRBV7-2 to TRBJ2-1; TRBD2 aligns across 7 bases. The CDR3 has 16 amino acids. V was pared by 5 bases and J by 2 bases, with 9 bases of the junction left unmatched. In germline, CDR1 is SGHTA, CDR2 FQGNSA. The CDR3 here is CASSLSGTTTYNEQFF. For the CDR3, the DNA is TGTGCCAGCAGCCTCAGCGGGACTACCACCTACAATGAGCAGTTCTTC.

The chain couples TRBV6-1 to TRBJ2-5, with 15 bases identical to TRBD2. This CDR3 comprises 18 residues. Trimming cost V 3 bases and J 5 bases; bases outside gene matches: 10. Germline V gene data show CDR1 as MNHNS and CDR2 as SASEGT. The CDR3 region has the DNA TGTGCCAGCAGTGACCAGGCCCCGGGACTAGCGGGGGGCGAGACCCAGTACTTC. Amino acid sequence: CASSDQAPGLAGGETQYF.

This chain connects TRBV18 to TRBJ1-4; no clear D gene. Deletions cut 3 bases from V and 2 bases from J, with 13 bases between. The germline gives CDR1 KGHSH, CDR2 LQKENI. The CDR3 has 16 residues. The CDR3 region is CASSPGLARTNEKLFF. The DNA of the CDR3 is TGTGCCAGCTCACCGGGCCTGGCACGGACTAATGAAAAACTGTTTTTT.

The V call is TRBV6-5, the J call TRBJ2-7; 9 bases fit TRBD2. The V segment lost 0 bases and the J segment 5 bases; nucleotides outside the gene matches: 8. From germline, CDR1 is MNHEY and CDR2 SVGAGI. The CDR3 length is 16 residues. The CDR3 nucleotides read TGTGCCAGCAGTTACTCCGGAGCGGGGGGCTACCACGAGCAGTACTTC. It encodes CASSYSGAGGYHEQYF.

The V call is TRBV5-1, the J call TRBJ1-1; 7 positions match TRBD1. Germline lookup yields CDR1 SGHRS and CDR2 YFSETQ. The junction had 3 bases not matched to a gene; V was cut back by 1 base and J by 0 bases. This CDR3 comprises 15 residues. Here the CDR3 DNA reads TGCGCCAGCAGCTTGTGGCAGGGGGTGAACACTGAAGCTTTCTTT. It encodes CASSLWQGVNTEAFF.

The chain employs TRBV6-6 and TRBJ1-1; D gene ambiguous. The CDR3 has 14 residues. With 2 bases removed from V and 0 bases from J, the gap between germline ends came to 7 bases. CDR1 is MNHNY and CDR2 is SVGAGI in the germline V gene (reference sequence). Here the CDR3 DNA reads TGTGCCAGCAGTTACGAGATAATGAACACTGAAGCTTTCTTT. Translated, it gives CASSYEIMNTEAFF.

The chain couples TRBV5-8 to TRBJ1-1; D might be TRBD1 (6 bases). The CDR3 is made up of 12 amino acids. Germline-derived CDR1 and CDR2 are SGHTS and YDEGEE. Trimming removed 4 bases from V and 11 bases from J, with 15 bases in between. CDR3 protein: CASSPTGFLAFF. For the CDR3, the DNA is TGTGCCAGCAGCCCCACAGGGTTCCTCGCTTTCTTT.

This clone occurred a few times. The chain uses TRBV29-1 and TRBJ1-1, with TRBD1 as a possible D gene (5 bases). The CDR3 consists of 15 residues. Trimming shortened V by 7 bases and J by 0 bases, and 18 bases separated the two germline ends. CDR1 and CDR2 (germline): SQVTM, ANQGSEA. The CDR3 region is CSATARDFLNTEAFF. Written as DNA, the CDR3 is TGCAGCGCAACCGCCCGGGACTTCTTGAACACTGAAGCTTTCTTT.

The chain couples TRBV19 to TRBJ2-1, with D possibly TRBD1 on 5 matching bases. The CDR3 covers 15 residues. Germline CDR1 and CDR2: LNHDA and SQIVND (reference sequence). Trimming took off 5 bases at V and 8 bases at J, with 19 bases between the two ends. This chain's CDR3 is CASSSRWGTLDEQFF. CDR3 DNA: TGTGCCAGTAGTTCTCGTTGGGGCACATTGGATGAGCAGTTCTTC.

This clone was picked up one time. The chain recombines TRBV30 with TRBJ1-3, with a tentative D call TRBD1 (6 bases). The CDR3 loop spans 14 amino acids. Germline V gene lookup returns CDR1 GTSNPN and CDR2 SVGIG (reference sequence). The V gene lost 7 bases and the J gene lost 4 bases, with 17 bases spanning the gap. CDR3 region: CASGVGLGGNTIYF. CDR3 nucleotide sequence: TGTGCCTCAGGGGTGGGCCTTGGAGGAAACACCATATATTTT.

J is TRBJ1-2 and V is TRBV6-5; D remains ambiguous. From germline, CDR1 is MNHEY and CDR2 SVGAGI. The V end was cut by 7 bases, the J end by 8 bases, with 20 bases between. This CDR3 contains 14 residues. The CDR3 is CASTLSRHTQGYTF. The CDR3 nucleotides read TGTGCCAGCACCTTAAGTAGACACACTCAAGGCTACACCTTC.

The J gene is TRBJ2-3, the V gene TRBV7-6, with D perhaps TRBD2 (5 bases). Germline V gene data show CDR1 as SGHVS and CDR2 as FNYEAQ. Between the trimmed V and J ends, which lost 1 base and 6 bases, there was a span of 17 bases. The CDR3 spans 16 residues. The CDR3 protein is CASSLVPGTGLDTQYF. In DNA, the CDR3 is TGTGCCAGCAGCTTAGTCCCGGGAACGGGCTTGGATACGCAGTATTTT.

J is TRBJ2-6 and V is TRBV25-1, with D possibly matching TRBD2 (6 bases). Germline CDR1 reads MGHDK; CDR2 reads SYGVNS. The CDR3 contains 17 residues. Trimming removed 1 base at V and 0 bases at J, with 10 bases between. The CDR3 nucleotides are TGTGCCAGCAGTGAATTCGGGGGTAGCTCTGGGGCCAACGTCCTGACTTTC. It encodes CASSEFGGSSGANVLTF.

The chain uses TRBV6-5 and TRBJ1-5; no reliable D call. The V end was cut by 0 bases, the J end by 4 bases, with 7 bases between. The CDR3 covers 14 residues. Germline V CDR1 and CDR2: MNHEY, SVGAGI. The CDR3 spells CASSYSNQNQPQHF. In nucleotides, the CDR3 is TGTGCCAGCAGTTACTCGAACCAGAATCAGCCCCAGCATTTT.

DNA of the CDR3: TGTGCCAGCAGTTACGATAAATACAGGGTCCAGAGCTACACCTTC. Translation: CASSYDKYRVQSYTF. The chain has TRBV6-2 or TRBV6-3 and TRBJ1-2; perhaps TRBD1 as D (6 bases). V lost 2 bases and J 9 bases, leaving 19 bases between the germline ends. Per germline, CDR1 MNHEY and CDR2 SVGEGT. The CDR3 is 15 amino acids.

The chain uses TRBV30 and TRBJ1-5; a weak D match, TRBD1 (5 bases). The germline V gene encodes CDR1 GTSNPN and CDR2 SVGIG (reference sequence). V gave up 5 bases and J gave up 2 bases, with 10 bases separating them. CDR3 length: 13 residues. CDR3 sequence reads: CAWQQDGNQPQHF. CDR3 DNA sequence: TGTGCCTGGCAACAGGACGGCAATCAGCCCCAGCATTTT.